These 21 T cell receptor beta chains share one sample of origin, sequenced in a study of T-cell reconstitution after alpha-beta-depleted transplantation in children. Researchers prepared the TCRbeta library using unique molecular identifiers, the study reports. TCRdb fed the PCR reads into MiXCR, producing one record per CDR3 protein. The sample contains roughly 400,000 distinct CDR3 sequences, around 21% of which appear only once. Sequenced here: PBMCs from the stem cell graft donor, sampled from the stem cell graft. The source is a human donor who donated a stem cell graft to a child with acute myeloid leukemia.

This clonotype was observed a handful of times. V usage is TRBV15 and J usage is TRBJ1-3; D is ambiguous. CDR1 is LNHNV and CDR2 is YYDKDF in the germline V gene (reference sequence). With 2 bases removed from V and 6 bases from J, the gap between germline ends came to 2 bases. The CDR3 consists of 11 residues. The CDR3 DNA reads TGTGCCACCAGCAGACTAAACACCATATATTTT. As protein: CATSRLNTIYF.

This clonotype appeared many times. The chain couples TRBV29-1 to TRBJ2-1; 8 positions agree with TRBD2. Trimming took 4 bases from V and 7 from J; bases not matched to a gene: 9. From germline, CDR1 is SQVTM and CDR2 ANQGSEA. The CDR3 contains 14 residues. The CDR3 DNA sequence: TGCAGCGTTGGCGGACTCGCGGGAGGTAATGAGCAGTTCTTC. Residues: CSVGGLAGGNEQFF.

This clonotype was counted at least ten times. The chain uses TRBV20-1 and TRBJ2-2, with D maybe TRBD2 (6 bases). CDR3 size: 17 residues. The germline V and J ends were trimmed by 2 bases and 1 base, with 17 bases remaining between them. Germline V gives CDR1 DFQATT, CDR2 SNEGSKA (reference sequence). CDR3: CSARNPLSGRNTGELFF. The DNA for the CDR3 is TGCAGTGCTAGAAACCCCCTATCCGGGAGGAACACCGGGGAGCTGTTTTTT.

This clonotype was seen at least ten times. CDR3 bases: TGTGCCAGCAGTTTATCAGGACAGGGGGGAGAGACCCAGTACTTC. Translated: CASSLSGQGGETQYF. The V gene is TRBV12-3 or TRBV12-4, the J gene TRBJ2-5; 10 nucleotides agree with TRBD1. CDR3 length equals 15 residues. The J segment lost 4 bases and the V segment lost 2 bases, leaving 4 bases of the junction unmatched.

This clonotype was picked up a small number of times. The rearrangement joins TRBV7-2 to TRBJ1-2; unclear D gene. From germline, CDR1 is SGHTA and CDR2 FQGNSA. The CDR3 has 12 residues. V gave up 2 bases and J gave up 5 bases, with 6 bases separating them. The CDR3 nucleotides read TGTGCCAGCAGCTTAAACACATATGGCTACACCTTC. It translates to CASSLNTYGYTF. Complete variable domain (other parts from reference TRBV7-2 and TRBJ1-2): GAGVSQSPSNKVTEKGKDVELRCDPISGHTALYWYRQSLGQGLEFLIYFQGNSAPDKSGLPSDRFSAERTGGSVSTLTIQRTQQEDSAVYLCASSLNTYGYTFGSGTRLTVV.

At least ten counts were recorded for this clonotype. This chain uses TRBV15 with TRBJ2-3; D is possibly TRBD2 (6 bases). The germline V gene has CDR1 LNHNV and CDR2 YYDKDF (reference sequence). The V gene lost 1 base and the J gene lost 7 bases, with 12 bases spanning the gap. This CDR3 region has 14 residues. The CDR3 reads CATSRVRGYNTQYF. The CDR3 DNA reads TGTGCCACCAGCAGAGTGCGGGGTTACAATACGCAGTATTTT.

This sequence joins TRBV20-1 and TRBJ2-7; 8 nucleotides line up with TRBD1. The ends lost 4 bases at V and 3 bases at J; junction bases unmatched: 8. The CDR3 has 14 residues. Germline V gene sequence: CDR1 DFQATT, CDR2 SNEGSKA (reference sequence). The CDR3 DNA reads TGCAGTGCTATTTGGGGACAGGCGCACTACGAGCAGTACTTC. This sequence encodes CSAIWGQAHYEQYF.

A note on this clonotype: This may be a read error, as it is one base from a much larger clone. Without the conserved terminal phenylalanine or tryptophan, this CDR3 likely stems from a read error. The rearrangement uses TRBV29-1 and TRBJ1-1; D ambiguous. The CDR3 length is 13 residues. V was trimmed by 4 bases and J by 1 base, leaving 10 bases between them. Germline CDR1 reads SQVTM; CDR2 reads ANQGSEA. CDR3 region: CSVVWQRNTEAFY. The DNA for the CDR3 is TGCAGCGTTGTATGGCAGAGGAACACTGAAGCTTTCTAT.

This clonotype was seen only a few times. The genes are TRBV6-5 and TRBJ2-5; D not certain. This CDR3 has 15 amino acids. Trimming cost V 0 bases and J 5 bases, with 13 bases left between them. The germline gives CDR1 MNHEY, CDR2 SVGAGI. The DNA of the CDR3 is TGTGCCAGCAGTTACTCGAGACCGGCCGGGGAGACCCAGTACTTC. Protein: CASSYSRPAGETQYF.

This chain uses TRBV28 with TRBJ2-7, with a tentative D call TRBD2 (6 bases). The CDR3 loop spans 14 amino acids. The V and J ends lost 4 bases and 2 bases respectively, with 12 bases between them. CDR1 is MDHEN and CDR2 is SYDVKM in the germline V gene. In nucleotides, the CDR3 is TGTGCCAGCAGTTATCGCGGGGCCACCTACGAGCAGTACTTC. Its protein is CASSYRGATYEQYF.

The chain recombines TRBV6-2 or TRBV6-3 with TRBJ1-1; unclear D gene. V lost 2 bases, J lost 0 bases, and 10 bases lay in between. This CDR3 has 15 residues. From germline, CDR1 is MNHEY and CDR2 SVGEGT. In DNA form, the CDR3 reads TGTGCCAGCAGTTACGGGCGCGTCATGAACACTGAAGCTTTCTTT. Translation: CASSYGRVMNTEAFF.

CDR3 region: CASIQGGGRGSEQFF. The DNA of the CDR3 is TGTGCCAGCATCCAGGGGGGCGGGAGAGGGAGTGAGCAGTTCTTC. V and J are TRBV5-6 and TRBJ2-1; D may correspond to TRBD1 or TRBD2 (7 bases each). This CDR3 comprises 15 residues. The V end was cut by 6 bases, the J end by 9 bases, with 22 bases between. CDR1 SGHDT and CDR2 YYEEEE come from the germline V gene.

This clonotype was seen at least ten times. V is TRBV25-1 and J is TRBJ2-7; D gene uncertain. Trimming took off 7 bases at V and 0 bases at J, with 7 bases between the two ends. Germline assignment: CDR1 MGHDK and CDR2 SYGVNS. This CDR3 has 12 residues. CDR3 coding DNA: TGTGCCAGCAACGACAACTCCTACGAGCAGTACTTC. This translates into CASNDNSYEQYF.

This clonotype was seen many times. This chain connects TRBV12-3 or TRBV12-4 to TRBJ2-7; D not certain. Deletions cut 2 bases from V and 2 bases from J, with 10 bases between. The CDR3 extends over 14 amino acids. The chain's CDR3 is CASSLSSGTYEQYF. CDR3 DNA: TGTGCCAGCAGTTTATCGTCGGGCACCTACGAGCAGTACTTC.

A few counts support this clonotype. CDR3 in DNA: TGTGCCAGCAGTCCGACAGGGGCAGGCGGCTACACCTTC. This gives the protein CASSPTGAGGYTF. This sequence joins TRBV12-3 or TRBV12-4 and TRBJ1-2; 8 bases fit TRBD1. Trimming at V came to 5 bases and at J to 8 bases, leaving 7 bases not matched to a gene. There are 13 residues in the CDR3.

The chain joins TRBV5-1 to TRBJ2-3; 12 bases agree with TRBD2. CDR1 SGHRS and CDR2 YFSETQ come from the germline V gene. V lost 2 bases to trimming and J lost 0 bases; unmatched junction nucleotides: 4. This CDR3 is 17 amino acids long. The CDR3 sequence: CASSLGLAGFSTDTQYF. CDR3 DNA: TGCGCCAGCAGCTTAGGACTAGCGGGATTCAGCACAGATACGCAGTATTTT.

This sequence joins TRBV11-2 and TRBJ2-2, with D possibly matching TRBD2 (6 bases). The CDR3 covers 15 residues. Trimming cost V 5 bases and J 5 bases, with 15 bases left between them. Germline CDR1 and CDR2: SGHAT and FQNNGV. CDR3 region: CASSLPGVRTGELFF. DNA for the CDR3: TGTGCCAGCAGCCTACCGGGAGTTCGGACCGGGGAGCTGTTTTTT.

This chain uses TRBV29-1 with TRBJ2-7; D may match TRBD1 or TRBD2 (5 bases each). The length of the CDR3 is 15 residues. The ends were cut back, 1 base at V and 2 bases at J, with 15 bases in the middle. Germline V gene data show CDR1 as SQVTM and CDR2 as ANQGSEA. The CDR3 region is CSVEVPSRGTYEQYF. The DNA for the CDR3 is TGCAGCGTTGAAGTCCCCTCGAGGGGAACCTACGAGCAGTACTTC.

This clonotype turned up a few times. CDR3 loop: CASSSGSNEQYF. The CDR3 DNA reads as TGTGCCAGCTCATCCGGGAGCAACGAGCAGTACTTC. The rearrangement links TRBV28 to TRBJ2-7; weak D call: TRBD2 (6 bases). V was trimmed by 8 bases and J by 5 bases, leaving 13 bases between them. CDR1 MDHEN and CDR2 SYDVKM come from the germline V gene. The CDR3 is 12 residues long.

This clonotype has at least ten counts. The chain recombines TRBV20-1 with TRBJ2-1, with 13 bases matching TRBD2. CDR3 size: 16 residues. The J segment lost 9 bases and the V segment lost 2 bases, leaving 10 bases of the junction unmatched. Germline V lookup: CDR1 DFQATT, CDR2 SNEGSKA (reference sequence). CDR3 bases: TGCAGTGCTAGACTCCCCCGACTAGCGGGAGGAGGTGAGCAGTTCTTC. Translating it yields CSARLPRLAGGGEQFF.

This clonotype was counted ten times or more. The rearrangement joins TRBV29-1 to TRBJ2-3; D gene unclear. The CDR3 spans 12 residues. In germline, CDR1 is SQVTM, CDR2 ANQGSEA. V was cut by 0 bases and J by 3 bases, with 4 bases left in between. DNA of the CDR3: TGCAGCGTTGAAGACTGGACAGATACGCAGTATTTT. It encodes CSVEDWTDTQYF.